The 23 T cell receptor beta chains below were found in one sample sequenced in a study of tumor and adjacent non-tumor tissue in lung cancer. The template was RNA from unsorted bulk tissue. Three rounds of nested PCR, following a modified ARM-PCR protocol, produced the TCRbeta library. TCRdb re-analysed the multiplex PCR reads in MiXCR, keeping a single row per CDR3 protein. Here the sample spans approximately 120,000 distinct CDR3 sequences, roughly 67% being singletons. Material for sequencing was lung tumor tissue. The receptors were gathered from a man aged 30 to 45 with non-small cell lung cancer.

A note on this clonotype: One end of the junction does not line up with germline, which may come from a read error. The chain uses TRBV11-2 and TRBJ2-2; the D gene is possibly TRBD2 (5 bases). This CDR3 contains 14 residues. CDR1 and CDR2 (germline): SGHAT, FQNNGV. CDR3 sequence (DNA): TGTGCCAGCAGCTTGGGAGCTAACACCGGGGAGCTGTTATTT. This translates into CASSLGANTGELLF.

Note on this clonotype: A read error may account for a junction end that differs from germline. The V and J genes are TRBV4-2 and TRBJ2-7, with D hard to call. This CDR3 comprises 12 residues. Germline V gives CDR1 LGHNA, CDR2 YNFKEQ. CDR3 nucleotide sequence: TGTGCCCGCAGCCAAGACGGGTACGAGCAGTACTTC. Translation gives CARSQDGYEQYF.

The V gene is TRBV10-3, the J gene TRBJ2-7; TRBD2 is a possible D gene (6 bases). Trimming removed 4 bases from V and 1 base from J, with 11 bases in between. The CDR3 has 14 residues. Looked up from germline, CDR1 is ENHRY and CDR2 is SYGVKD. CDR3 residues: CAISGGEDSYEQYF. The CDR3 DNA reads TGTGCCATCAGTGGTGGGGAGGATTCCTACGAGCAGTACTTC.

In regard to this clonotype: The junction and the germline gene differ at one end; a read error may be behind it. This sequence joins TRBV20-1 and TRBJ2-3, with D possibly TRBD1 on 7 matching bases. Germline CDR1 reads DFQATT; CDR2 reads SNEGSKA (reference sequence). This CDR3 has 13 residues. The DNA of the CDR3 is TGCAGTGATAGAGAGGAGGGGACAGATACGCGGTATTTT. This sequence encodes CSDREEGTDTRYF.

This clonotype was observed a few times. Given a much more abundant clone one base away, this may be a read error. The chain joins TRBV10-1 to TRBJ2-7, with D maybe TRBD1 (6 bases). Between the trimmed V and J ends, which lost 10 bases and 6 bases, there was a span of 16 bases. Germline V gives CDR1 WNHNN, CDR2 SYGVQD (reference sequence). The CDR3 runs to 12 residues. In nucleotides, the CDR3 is TGCGCCAACCGAGGGACAACCAGCGAGCAGTACTTC. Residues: CANRGTTSEQYF.

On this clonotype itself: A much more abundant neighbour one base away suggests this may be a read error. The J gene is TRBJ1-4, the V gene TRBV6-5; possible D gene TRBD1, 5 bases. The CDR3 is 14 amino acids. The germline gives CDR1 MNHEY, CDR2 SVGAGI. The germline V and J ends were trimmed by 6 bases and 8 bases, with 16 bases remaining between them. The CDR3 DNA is TGTGCCAGCAGGTCAGACGGGACCGACGAAAAACTGTTTTTT. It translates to CASRSDGTDEKLFF.

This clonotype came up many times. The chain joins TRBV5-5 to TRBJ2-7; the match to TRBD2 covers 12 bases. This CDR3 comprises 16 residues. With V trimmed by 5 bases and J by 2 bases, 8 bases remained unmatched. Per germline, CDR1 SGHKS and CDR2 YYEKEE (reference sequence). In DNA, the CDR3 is TGTGCCAGCAGGCGAAGACTAGCGGGGGAGACCTACGAGCAGTACTTC. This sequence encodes CASRRRLAGETYEQYF.

CDR3 protein: CSAREQLGGNYGYTF. The CDR3, as DNA: TGCAGTGCTAGGGAGCAACTCGGGGGTAATTATGGCTACACCTTC. The chain combines TRBV20-1 with TRBJ1-2; tentatively, D is TRBD1 (5 bases). Per germline, CDR1 DFQATT and CDR2 SNEGSKA (reference sequence). The CDR3 is 15 amino acids. V was clipped by 3 bases and J by 5 bases, with 19 bases between them.

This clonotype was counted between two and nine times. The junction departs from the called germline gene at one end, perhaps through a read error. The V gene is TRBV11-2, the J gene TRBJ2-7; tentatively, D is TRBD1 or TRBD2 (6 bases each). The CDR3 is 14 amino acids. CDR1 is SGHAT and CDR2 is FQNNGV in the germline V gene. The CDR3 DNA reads TGTACCAGCAGTCTTAACAGGGACTTGAATGAGCAGTACTTC. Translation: CTSSLNRDLNEQYF.

The CDR3 region has the DNA TGCAGTGCCCGGACGGGCTACTCCTACGAGCAGTACTTC. Amino acids: CSARTGYSYEQYF. J is TRBJ2-7 and V is TRBV20-1; D gene unclear. The ends were cut back, 6 bases at V and 0 bases at J, with 12 bases in the middle. In germline, CDR1 is DFQATT, CDR2 SNEGSKA (reference sequence). This CDR3 is 13 amino acids long.

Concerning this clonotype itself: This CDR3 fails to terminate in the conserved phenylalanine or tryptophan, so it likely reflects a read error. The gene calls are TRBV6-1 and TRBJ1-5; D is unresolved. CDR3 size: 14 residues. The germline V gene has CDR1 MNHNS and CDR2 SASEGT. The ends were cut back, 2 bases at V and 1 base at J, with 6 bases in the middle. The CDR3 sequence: CASSERLSNQPQHY. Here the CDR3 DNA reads TGTGCCAGCAGTGAAAGATTGAGCAATCAGCCCCAGCATTAT.

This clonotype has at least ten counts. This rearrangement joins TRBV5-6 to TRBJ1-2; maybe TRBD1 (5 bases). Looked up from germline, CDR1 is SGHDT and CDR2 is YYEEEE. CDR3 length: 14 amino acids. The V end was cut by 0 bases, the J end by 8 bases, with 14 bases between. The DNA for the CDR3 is TGTGCCAGCAGCTTGGGGGGGGTCCGGTCCGGCTACACCTTC. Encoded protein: CASSLGGVRSGYTF.

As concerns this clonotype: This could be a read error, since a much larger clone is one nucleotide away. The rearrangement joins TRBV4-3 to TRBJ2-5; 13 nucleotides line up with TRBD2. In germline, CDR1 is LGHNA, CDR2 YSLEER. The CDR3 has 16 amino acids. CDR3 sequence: CVSSRSGTSGEETQYF. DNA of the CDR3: TGCGTCAGCAGCCGGTCCGGGACTAGCGGGGAAGAGACCCAGTACTTC.

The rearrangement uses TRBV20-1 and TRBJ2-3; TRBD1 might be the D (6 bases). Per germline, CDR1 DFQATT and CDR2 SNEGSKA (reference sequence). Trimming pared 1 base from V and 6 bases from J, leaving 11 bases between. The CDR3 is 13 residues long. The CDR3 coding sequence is TGCAGTGCTAGAGTAACAGGGCGGGATACGCAGTATTTT. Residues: CSARVTGRDTQYF.

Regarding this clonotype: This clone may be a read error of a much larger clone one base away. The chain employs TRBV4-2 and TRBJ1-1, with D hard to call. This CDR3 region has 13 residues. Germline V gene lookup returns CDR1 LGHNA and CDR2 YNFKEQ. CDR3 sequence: CAISQEQTGEAFF. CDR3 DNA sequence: TGTGCCATCAGCCAAGAACAGACGGGTGAAGCTTTCTTT.

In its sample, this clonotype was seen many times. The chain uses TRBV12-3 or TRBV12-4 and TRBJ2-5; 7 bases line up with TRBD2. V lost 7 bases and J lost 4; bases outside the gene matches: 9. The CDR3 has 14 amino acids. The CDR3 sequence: CASNLGERGETQYF. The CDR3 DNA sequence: TGTGCCAGCAACCTTGGAGAGCGGGGAGAGACCCAGTACTTC.

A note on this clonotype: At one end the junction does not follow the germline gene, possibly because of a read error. The CDR3 region has the DNA TGTGACACCAGTGAGTTGACTAGCGGGAGAACGGCAGATACGCAGTATTTT. It yields the protein CDTSELTSGRTADTQYF. J is TRBJ2-3 and V is TRBV24-1; 12 bases agree with TRBD2. CDR1 and CDR2 from the germline V gene are KGHDR and SFDVKD. The CDR3 loop spans 17 amino acids.

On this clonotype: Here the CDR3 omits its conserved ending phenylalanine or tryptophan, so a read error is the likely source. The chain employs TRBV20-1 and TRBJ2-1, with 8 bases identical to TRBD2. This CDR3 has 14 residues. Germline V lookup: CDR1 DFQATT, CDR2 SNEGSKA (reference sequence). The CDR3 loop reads CRARTSGSWNEQFS. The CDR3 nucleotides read TGCAGAGCTAGAACGAGCGGGAGTTGGAATGAGCAGTTCTCC.

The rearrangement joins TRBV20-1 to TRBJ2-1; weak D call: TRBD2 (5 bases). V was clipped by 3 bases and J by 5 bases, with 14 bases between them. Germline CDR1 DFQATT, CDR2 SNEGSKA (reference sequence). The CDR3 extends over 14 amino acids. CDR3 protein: CSASVGKGNNEQFF. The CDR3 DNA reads TGCAGTGCTAGTGTCGGGAAAGGGAACAATGAGCAGTTCTTC.

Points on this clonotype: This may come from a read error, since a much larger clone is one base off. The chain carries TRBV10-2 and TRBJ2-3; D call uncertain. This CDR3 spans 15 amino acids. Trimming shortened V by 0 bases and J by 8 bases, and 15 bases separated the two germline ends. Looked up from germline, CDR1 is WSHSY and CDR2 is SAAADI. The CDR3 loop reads CASSESWRATGTQYF. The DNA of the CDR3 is TGCGCCAGCAGTGAGTCGTGGAGAGCGACTGGTACGCAGTATTTT.

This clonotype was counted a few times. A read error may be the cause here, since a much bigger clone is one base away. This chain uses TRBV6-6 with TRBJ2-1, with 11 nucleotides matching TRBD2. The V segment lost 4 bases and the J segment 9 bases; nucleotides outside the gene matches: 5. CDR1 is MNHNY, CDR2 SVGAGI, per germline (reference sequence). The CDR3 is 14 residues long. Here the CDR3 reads CASSSSGRKGEQFF. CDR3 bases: TGTGCCAGCAGTTCTAGCGGGAGGAAAGGTGAGCAGTTCTTC.

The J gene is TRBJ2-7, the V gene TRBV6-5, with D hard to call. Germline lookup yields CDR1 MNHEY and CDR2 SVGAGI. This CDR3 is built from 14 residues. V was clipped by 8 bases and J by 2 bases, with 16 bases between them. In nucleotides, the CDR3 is TGTGCCAGCGGTTCCAATACTCATCCCTACGAGCAGTACTTC. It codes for CASGSNTHPYEQYF.

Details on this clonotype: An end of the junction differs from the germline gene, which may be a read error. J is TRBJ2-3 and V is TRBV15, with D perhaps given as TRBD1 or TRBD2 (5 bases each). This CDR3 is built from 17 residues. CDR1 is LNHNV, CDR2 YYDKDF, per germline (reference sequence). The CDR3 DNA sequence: TGTACCACCAGCAGCCAAGGGGAGCGGCCGGCTGTATATACGCAATATTTT. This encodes CTTSSQGERPAVYTQYF. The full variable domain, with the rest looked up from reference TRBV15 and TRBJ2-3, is DAMVIQNPRYQVTQFGKPVTLSCSQTLNHNVMYWYQQKSSQAPKLLFHYYDKDFNNEADTPDNFQSRRPNTSFCFLDIRSPGLGDTAMYLCTTSSQGERPAVYTQYFGPGTRLTVL.